Included here is one TCR beta chain sequence, with context. Relative to the germline gene, one junction end is altered; a read error may explain this. The sample comes from a study of blood T cell repertoires in COVID-19. The CDR3 has 14 residues. In germline, CDR1 is SSHAT, CDR2 FNYEAQ (reference sequence). The method was immunoSEQ multiplex PCR; TCRdb's version includes in-frame clones alone and lacks a portion of them. This table has roughly 150,000 clones, roughly 84% appearing once. The genes are TRBV7-7 and TRBJ2-5; a weak D match, TRBD1 (6 bases). The source of this sequence is a man in his fifties or sixties who had recovered from COVID-19. What was sequenced was PBMCs or T cells enriched from blood (not recorded which). Here the CDR3 reads CASSPDRLQETQYF. DNA of the CDR3: TGTGCTAGCAGTCCCGACAGGCTACAAGAGACCCAGTACTTC.